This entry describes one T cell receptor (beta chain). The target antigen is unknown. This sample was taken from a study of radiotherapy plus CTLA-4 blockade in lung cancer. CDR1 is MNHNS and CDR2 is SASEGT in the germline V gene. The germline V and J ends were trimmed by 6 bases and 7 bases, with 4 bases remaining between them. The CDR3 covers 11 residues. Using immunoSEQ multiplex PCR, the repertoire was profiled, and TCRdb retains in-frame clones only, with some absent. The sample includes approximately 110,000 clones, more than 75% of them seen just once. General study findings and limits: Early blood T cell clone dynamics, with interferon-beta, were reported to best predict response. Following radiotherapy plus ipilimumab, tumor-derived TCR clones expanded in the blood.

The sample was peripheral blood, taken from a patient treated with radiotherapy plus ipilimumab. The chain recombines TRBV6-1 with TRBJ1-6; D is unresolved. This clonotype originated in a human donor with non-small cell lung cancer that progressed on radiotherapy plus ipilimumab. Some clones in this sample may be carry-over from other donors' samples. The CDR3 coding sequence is TGTGCCAGCAGCAACAATTCACCCCTCCACTTT. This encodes CASSNNSPLHF.